These T cell receptor beta chains were read from a single sample in a study of T cell responses to AZD1222 COVID-19 vaccine. The method was immunoSEQ multiplex PCR; TCRdb's version includes in-frame clones alone and lacks a portion of them. Of around 120,000 clones in the sample, around nine tenths are singletons; the top ten hold over 2%. Sequences were derived from peripheral blood, sampled 28 days after the second AZD1222 dose. These receptor sequences come from an adult who received the AZD1222 COVID-19 vaccine. CDR3s include the opening cysteine and the closing phenylalanine or tryptophan. A D gene is named only where the DNA matches it firmly. The size of a clone is reported for some rows only, either as once, few or many, or as a class for expanded clones.

J,size,D,V,DNA,CDR3
TRBJ1-1,NA,NA,TRBV9,TGTGCCAGCAGCGTAGAGGTGAGCTTGAGGACTGAAGCTTTCTTT,CASSVEVSLRTEAFF
TRBJ2-7,NA,TRBD2,TRBV19,TGTGCCAGTTCCCGGGGGGAGGCTTACGAGCAGTACTTC,CASSRGEAYEQYF
TRBJ1-5,NA,NA,TRBV6-6,TGTGCCAGCAGTCATCCAGGGGCCAATCAGCCCCAGCATTTT,CASSHPGANQPQHF
TRBJ2-1,NA,TRBD2,TRBV2,TGTGCCAGCAGTGAATACGGACTAGCGGGAGTATTCTACAATGAGCAGTTCTTC,CASSEYGLAGVFYNEQFF
TRBJ2-7,NA,TRBD1,TRBV30,TGTGCCTGGAGCCACAAAAATACCGGGACAGGGGGCGAGCAGTACTTC,CAWSHKNTGTGGEQYF
TRBJ2-2,NA,NA,TRBV4-1,TGCGCCAGCAGCCAAGTTGTCAGGGGAAGGGCCGGGGAGCTGTTTTTT,CASSQVVRGRAGELFF
TRBJ1-2,NA,NA,TRBV24-1,TGTGCCACCAGTAGCACGGGGCTCTATGGCTACACCTTC,CATSSTGLYGYTF
TRBJ2-7,once,NA,TRBV12-3/TRBV12-4,TGTGCCAGCAGTTTAGAGTTCGAGCAGTACTTC,CASSLEFEQYF
TRBJ1-1,medium-sized,NA,TRBV5-1,TGCGCCAGCAGCCCTGGGGGTAGCCCCTCTTTAAACACTGAAGCTTTCTTT,CASSPGGSPSLNTEAFF
TRBJ1-1,once,NA,TRBV30,TGTGCCTGGAGTCGGCGTGTAGGACATATGAACACTGAAGCTTTCTTT,CAWSRRVGHMNTEAFF
TRBJ2-1,once,TRBD2,TRBV28,TGTGCCAGCACCCCCATCCGATACCCGGCGGGAGGGAAGGATGAGCAGTTCTTC,CASTPIRYPAGGKDEQFF
TRBJ2-7,NA,TRBD1,TRBV10-3,TGTGCCATCAGTGGGGACAGGGAGAACGAGCAGTACTTC,CAISGDRENEQYF
TRBJ2-7,NA,TRBD1,TRBV5-1,TGCGCCAGCAGCTTGGGGGGACAGGGCCTCTACGAGCAGTACTTC,CASSLGGQGLYEQYF
TRBJ1-1,NA,NA,TRBV7-6,TGTGCCAGCAGCGTTATTGACAGTAGGAACACTGAAGCTTTCTTT,CASSVIDSRNTEAFF
TRBJ1-1,many,NA,TRBV2,TGTGCCAGCAGTGCCGGCATGGGGGCAAGGACTGAAGCTTTCTTT,CASSAGMGARTEAFF
TRBJ2-5,NA,NA,TRBV15,TGTGCCACCAGCAGAGATAGAAACCAAGAGACCCAGTACTTC,CATSRDRNQETQYF
TRBJ2-5,NA,NA,TRBV6-5,TGTGCCAGCAGTTATGGGAAAGAGACCCAGTACTTC,CASSYGKETQYF
TRBJ2-2,few,NA,TRBV5-1,TGCGCCAGCAGCTTGGTAGGCGGGGAGCTGTTTTTT,CASSLVGGELFF
TRBJ1-1,NA,NA,TRBV5-4,TGTGCCAGCAGCTTAATGGGGGCCCTTGAAGCTTTCTTT,CASSLMGALEAFF
TRBJ1-1,NA,NA,TRBV2,TGTGCCAGCAGTTCTGACAGGCACGCTGAAGCTTTCTTT,CASSSDRHAEAFF
TRBJ2-7,NA,NA,TRBV5-1,TGCGCCAGCAGCTCATACTACAGGTTCCAGCAGTACTTC,CASSSYYRFQQYF
TRBJ2-1,NA,TRBD1,TRBV11-3,TGTGCCAGCAGCGTAAGGCCGCCGGGACAGGGGGCCTATGAGCAGTTCTTC,CASSVRPPGQGAYEQFF
TRBJ1-3,NA,TRBD1,TRBV4-1,TGCGCCAGCAGCCAAGGGACAGGGGCTGGAAACACCATATATTTT,CASSQGTGAGNTIYF